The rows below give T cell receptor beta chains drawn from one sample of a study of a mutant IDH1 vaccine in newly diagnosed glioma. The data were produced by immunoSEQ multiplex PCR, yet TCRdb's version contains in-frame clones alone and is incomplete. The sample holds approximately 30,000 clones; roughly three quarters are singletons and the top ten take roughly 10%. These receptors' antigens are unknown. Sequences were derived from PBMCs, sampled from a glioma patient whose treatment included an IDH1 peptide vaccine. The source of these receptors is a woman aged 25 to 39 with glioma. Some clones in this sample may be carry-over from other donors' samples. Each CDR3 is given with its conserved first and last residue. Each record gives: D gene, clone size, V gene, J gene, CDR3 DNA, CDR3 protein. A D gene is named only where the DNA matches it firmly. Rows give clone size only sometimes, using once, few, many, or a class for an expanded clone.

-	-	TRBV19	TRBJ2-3	TGTGCCACGACCAGCTGGGATGCAGATACGCAGTATTTT	CATTSWDADTQYF
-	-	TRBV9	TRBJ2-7	TGTGCCAGCAGCCCCACGGACAGGACTAGCTCCTACGAGCAGTACTTC	CASSPTDRTSSYEQYF
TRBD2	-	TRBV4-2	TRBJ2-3	TGTGCCAGCAGCCAAGAAGGGAGCGGGAGCCCCACAGATACGCAGTATTTT	CASSQEGSGSPTDTQYF
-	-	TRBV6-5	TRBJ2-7	TGTGCCAGCAGTTACGGGCCTAGCGACAGCTACGAGCAGTACTTC	CASSYGPSDSYEQYF
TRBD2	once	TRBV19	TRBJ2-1	TGTGCCAGTAGTACAAGCAGACTAGCCAATGAGCAGTTCTTC	CASSTSRLANEQFF
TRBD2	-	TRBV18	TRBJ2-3	TGTGCCAGCTCATCGACTAGCGGCACAGATACGCAGTATTTT	CASSSTSGTDTQYF
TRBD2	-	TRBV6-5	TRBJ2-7	TGTGCCAGCAGTTACTCGTTCAGCGGGAGCTACGAGCAGTACTTC	CASSYSFSGSYEQYF
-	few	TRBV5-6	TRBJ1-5	TGTGCCAGCAGCTTGGACAGGGGCAATCAGCCCCAGCATTTT	CASSLDRGNQPQHF
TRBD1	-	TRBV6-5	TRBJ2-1	TGTGCCAGCAGTCCGACGACAGGGCGGAATGAGCAGTTCTTC	CASSPTTGRNEQFF
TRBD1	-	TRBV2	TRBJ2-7	TGTGCCAGCAGTGAGCGGACAGGGCAAAACTACGAGCAGTACTTC	CASSERTGQNYEQYF